The clone carrying this T cell receptor beta chain showed up many times. The data were taken from a study of spatial heterogeneity in lung cancer. Looking at the study overall: Detected sequences consistently included more beta-chain ones than alpha-chain ones.

CDR3 length: 14 amino acids. The trim removed 3 bases at V and 4 bases at J, leaving 2 bases unmatched. Germline values: CDR1 DFQATT, CDR2 SNEGSKA (reference sequence). One entry per CDR3 protein, called by TCRdb with MiXCR from the 5' RACE reads. This sample carries about 85,000 distinct CDR3 sequences, approximately 21% of them seen once, and the ten largest clones take about 6.8%. The sample's time point: sample taken at primary tumor resection. Unsorted whole RNA samples from tumor, nontumor lung or frozen PBMC were sequenced. The chain carries TRBV20-1 and TRBJ2-1; the match to TRBD1 covers 11 bases. The specimen was PBMCs, collected at surgery. The receptor was derived from a male donor with early-stage non-small cell lung cancer. The CDR3 region is CSARGTGGYNEQFF. The CDR3, as DNA: TGCAGTGCTAGGGGGACAGGGGGTTACAATGAGCAGTTCTTC.